The clone carrying this T cell receptor (beta chain) was observed many times. This sample stems from a study of blood T cells in healthy people across ages. The CDR3 loop spans 14 amino acids. Trimming took off 0 bases at V and 7 bases at J, with 12 bases between the two ends. The V gene's germline CDR1 is SEHNR and CDR2 FQNEAQ (reference sequence). The use of a sample-barcoded 5' primer and a J-beta primer mix characterized a second PCR of about 7 to 12 cycles. TCRdb re-analysed the 5' RACE reads in MiXCR, keeping a single row per CDR3 protein. The sample has 600,000 to 1,000,000 distinct CDR3 sequences, roughly 25% seen once. These data were also filed under a second study, of T cells of mothers and their children.

The specimen was blood. The receptor's source is a boy under 18 in good health. The chain recombines TRBV7-9 with TRBJ2-5; tentative D call: TRBD1 (5 bases). This chain's CDR3 is CASSLARQTGTQYF. DNA of the CDR3: TGTGCCAGCAGCTTAGCGCGACAGACGGGGACCCAGTACTTC.